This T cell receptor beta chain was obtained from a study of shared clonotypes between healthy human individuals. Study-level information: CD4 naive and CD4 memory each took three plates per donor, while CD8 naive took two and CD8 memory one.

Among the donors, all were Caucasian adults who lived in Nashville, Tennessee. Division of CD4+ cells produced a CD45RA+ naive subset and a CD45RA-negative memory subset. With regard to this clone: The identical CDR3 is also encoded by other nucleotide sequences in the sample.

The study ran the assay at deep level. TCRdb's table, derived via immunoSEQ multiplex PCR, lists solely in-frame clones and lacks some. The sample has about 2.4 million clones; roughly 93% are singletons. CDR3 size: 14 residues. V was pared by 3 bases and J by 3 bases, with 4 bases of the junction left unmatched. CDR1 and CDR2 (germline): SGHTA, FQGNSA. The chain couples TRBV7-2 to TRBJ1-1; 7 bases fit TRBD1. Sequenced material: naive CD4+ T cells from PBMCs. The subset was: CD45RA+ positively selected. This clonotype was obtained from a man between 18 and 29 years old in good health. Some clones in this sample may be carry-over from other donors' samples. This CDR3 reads CASSLLQGYTEAFF. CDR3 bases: TGTGCCAGCAGCTTGTTACAGGGGTACACTGAAGCTTTCTTT.